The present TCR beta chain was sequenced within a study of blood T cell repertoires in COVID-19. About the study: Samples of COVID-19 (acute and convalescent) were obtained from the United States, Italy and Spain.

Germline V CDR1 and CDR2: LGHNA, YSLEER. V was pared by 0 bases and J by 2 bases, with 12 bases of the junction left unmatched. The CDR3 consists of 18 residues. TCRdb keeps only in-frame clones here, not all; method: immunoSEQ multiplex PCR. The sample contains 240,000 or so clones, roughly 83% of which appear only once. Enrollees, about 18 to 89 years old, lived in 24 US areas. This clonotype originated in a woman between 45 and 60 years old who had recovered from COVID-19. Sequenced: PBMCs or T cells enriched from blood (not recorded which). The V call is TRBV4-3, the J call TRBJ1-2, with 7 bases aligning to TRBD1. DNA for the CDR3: TGCGCCAGCAGCCAAGAGAGGGCACCCGGACAGGTGAACTATGGCTACACCTTC. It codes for CASSQERAPGQVNYGYTF.